One sample yielded the 19 T cell receptor beta chains listed below, sequenced in a study of T-cell reconstitution after alpha-beta-depleted transplantation in children. Preparing the TCRbeta library involved the use of unique molecular identifiers. TCRdb reprocessed the PCR reads via MiXCR and lists one record per CDR3 protein. Among about 400,000 distinct CDR3 sequences, around 20% were seen once, and the ten largest hold 3.5% to 4%. The sample here was PBMCs from the stem cell graft donor, taken from the stem cell graft. Receptors originate from a human donor who donated a stem cell graft to a child with acute myeloid leukemia.

The sample holds a few counts of this clonotype. The J gene is TRBJ2-2, the V gene TRBV27; perhaps TRBD1 as D (6 bases). Germline CDR1 and CDR2: MNHEY and SMNVEV (reference sequence). The V end lost 2 bases, the J end lost 5 bases, and 15 bases lay between the germline ends. CDR3 length: 16 amino acids. The CDR3 is CASSLRWQGQTGELFF. The CDR3 region has the DNA TGTGCCAGCAGTTTACGGTGGCAGGGGCAAACCGGGGAGCTGTTTTTT.

Only a few counts were recorded for this clonotype. V usage is TRBV12-3 or TRBV12-4 and J usage is TRBJ2-4; D gene uncertain. Trimming cost V 8 bases and J 7 bases, with 15 bases left between them. There are 13 residues in the CDR3. CDR3 in DNA: TGTGCCAGCCGTAGGAACGGTCCTAACATTCAGTACTTC. The encoded protein is CASRRNGPNIQYF.

The chain carries TRBV9 and TRBJ2-7; no clear D. The CDR3 has 14 amino acids. The ends were cut back, 0 bases at V and 1 base at J, with 8 bases in the middle. Germline-derived CDR1 and CDR2 are SGDLS and YYNGEE. CDR3 nucleotides: TGTGCCAGCAGCGTAGGGGCAGAATCCTACGAGCAGTACTTC. Translated, it gives CASSVGAESYEQYF.

This clonotype was counted at least ten times. The gene calls are TRBV5-1 and TRBJ2-3; no clear D gene. In germline, CDR1 is SGHRS, CDR2 YFSETQ. Trimming removed 1 base from V and 6 bases from J, with 12 bases in between. The CDR3 is 14 residues long. The chain's CDR3 is CASSLSSPPDTQYF. The CDR3 DNA follows: TGCGCCAGCAGCTTGAGTTCCCCGCCGGATACGCAGTATTTT.

This clonotype came up a few times. This chain uses TRBV11-1 with TRBJ2-2; 12 bases align to TRBD2. Germline V CDR1 and CDR2: SGHAT, FQDESV (reference sequence). The junction had 12 bases not matched to a gene; V was cut back by 4 bases and J by 3 bases. The CDR3 is made up of 19 amino acids. The CDR3 DNA follows: TGTGCCAGCAGCTCCGGACAAGGACTAGCGGGATGGGACACCGGGGAGCTGTTTTTT. This translates into CASSSGQGLAGWDTGELFF.

Only a few counts were recorded for this clonotype. The gene calls are TRBV7-6 and TRBJ2-1, with TRBD1 identical over 9 bases. V lost 5 bases and J lost 6; bases outside the gene matches: 11. Germline values: CDR1 SGHVS, CDR2 FNYEAQ. This CDR3 is 16 amino acids long. The CDR3 sequence: CASSPTGTGPGNEQFF. CDR3 coding DNA: TGTGCCAGCAGCCCCACCGGGACAGGGCCTGGCAATGAGCAGTTCTTC.

The chain uses TRBV20-1 and TRBJ2-3, with D tentatively TRBD1 (6 bases). Germline V lookup: CDR1 DFQATT, CDR2 SNEGSKA (reference sequence). Trimming took 0 bases from V and 4 from J, leaving 17 bases between them. The CDR3 totals 16 residues. CDR3 nucleotides: TGCAGTGCTAGAGACCCACCTCGGGACAACTCAGATACGCAGTATTTT. Amino acids: CSARDPPRDNSDTQYF.

This clonotype showed up just a few times. The chain couples TRBV25-1 to TRBJ1-5; no reliable D call. The V end was cut by 3 bases, the J end by 4 bases, with 7 bases between. CDR3 length: 13 amino acids. Germline V CDR1 and CDR2: MGHDK, SYGVNS. The CDR3 reads CASSDGKNQPQHF. The CDR3 DNA is TGTGCCAGCAGTGACGGTAAGAATCAGCCCCAGCATTTT.

This clonotype was counted many times. This chain connects TRBV29-1 to TRBJ1-2; a weak D match, TRBD1 (6 bases). V lost 6 bases and J lost 8, with 19 bases in between. The CDR3 has 13 amino acids. Germline loops: CDR1 SQVTM, CDR2 ANQGSEA. The CDR3, as DNA: TGCAGCGTCCGAACCGAGGGGGGAAAAGGCTACACCTTC. Its protein product is CSVRTEGGKGYTF.

CDR3 DNA: TGTGCCAGCAGTTTCCGGGACTCCCACACAGATACGCAGTATTTT. Translating it yields CASSFRDSHTDTQYF. The chain recombines TRBV9 with TRBJ2-3; D is perhaps TRBD2 (6 bases). The CDR3 is made up of 15 amino acids. Looked up from germline, CDR1 is SGDLS and CDR2 is YYNGEE. Trimming took 5 bases from V and 2 from J, leaving 15 bases between them.

This clonotype was counted ten times or more. The V and J genes are TRBV7-3 and TRBJ2-3; possibly TRBD2 for D (5 bases). V was clipped by 3 bases and J by 6 bases, with 19 bases between them. Germline CDR1 is SGHTA and CDR2 is FQGTGA. The CDR3 extends over 16 amino acids. CDR3 in amino acids: CASSFEGSGGRDTQYF. The CDR3 bases are TGTGCCAGCAGCTTCGAGGGCAGCGGAGGACGGGATACGCAGTATTTT. Full variable domain (remainder filled in from reference TRBV7-3 and TRBJ2-3): GAGVSQTPSNKVTEKGKYVELRCDPISGHTALYWYRQSLGQGPEFLIYFQGTGAADDSGLPNDRFFAVRPEGSVSTLKIQRTERGDSAVYLCASSFEGSGGRDTQYFGPGTRLTVL.

The V and J genes are TRBV25-1 and TRBJ2-5, with TRBD2 identical over 7 bases. From germline, CDR1 is MGHDK and CDR2 SYGVNS. The V and J ends lost 2 bases and 5 bases, in that order; junction bases with no gene match: 8. CDR3 length: 15 amino acids. The CDR3 DNA follows: TGTGCCAGCAGTGAAGGGGCGGGAGTCAGGGAGACCCAGTACTTC. Translation gives CASSEGAGVRETQYF.

The gene calls are TRBV15 and TRBJ2-7, with 15 bases fitting TRBD2. Germline V gene lookup returns CDR1 LNHNV and CDR2 YYDKDF (reference sequence). Unmatched junction bases numbered 8, after V lost 0 bases and J lost 5 bases. The CDR3 sequence is 18 residues long. CDR3 DNA sequence: TGTGCCACCAGCAGAGACGCGGGACTAGCGGGAGGCTACGACGAGCAGTACTTC. Protein: CATSRDAGLAGGYDEQYF.

This chain connects TRBV30 to TRBJ2-1; D unclear. Trimming took off 0 bases at V and 6 bases at J, with 6 bases between the two ends. The CDR3 has 12 residues. CDR1 is GTSNPN, CDR2 SVGIG, per germline (reference sequence). DNA of the CDR3: TGTGCCTGGAGTGTACAGTTCAATGAGCAGTTCTTC. Translated: CAWSVQFNEQFF.

This clonotype was detected a few times. The V call is TRBV28, the J call TRBJ2-7; 9 nucleotides match TRBD1. Germline V gene lookup returns CDR1 MDHEN and CDR2 SYDVKM. The CDR3 is 14 residues long. V dropped 3 bases and J dropped 6; count of bases not matched to a gene: 6. The CDR3 loop is CASSLPGTGSEQYF. Written as DNA, the CDR3 is TGTGCCAGCAGTTTGCCTGGGACAGGGTCCGAGCAGTACTTC.

This clonotype turned up a few times. This rearrangement joins TRBV5-1 to TRBJ2-1; 8 nucleotides line up with TRBD2. The CDR3 has 16 residues. Trimming took 0 bases from V and 9 from J; bases not matched to a gene: 11. CDR1 and CDR2 from the germline V gene are SGHRS and YFSETQ. This CDR3 reads CASSLGAYAGGGEQFF. CDR3 nucleotides: TGCGCCAGCAGCTTGGGGGCTTACGCGGGAGGAGGTGAGCAGTTCTTC.

The chain joins TRBV29-1 to TRBJ2-1, with 7 nucleotides matching TRBD1. The V gene end was trimmed by 4 bases and the J gene end by 2 bases; junction bases not matched to a gene: 8. Germline V gene lookup returns CDR1 SQVTM and CDR2 ANQGSEA. The CDR3 is made up of 15 amino acids. CDR3 nucleotide sequence: TGCAGCGTTGGACAGGGCCTAAAACCCTACAATGAGCAGTTCTTC. Protein product: CSVGQGLKPYNEQFF.

This clonotype was detected ten times or more. V and J are TRBV20-1 and TRBJ2-7; 7 nucleotides align to TRBD1. Germline CDR1 reads DFQATT; CDR2 reads SNEGSKA (reference sequence). The V gene end was trimmed by 2 bases and the J gene end by 6 bases; junction bases not matched to a gene: 4. The CDR3 consists of 12 residues. CDR3 nucleotides: TGCAGTGCTAGAAACAGGGGTCGCGAGCAGTACTTC. Its translation: CSARNRGREQYF.

This clonotype was observed a few times. The CDR3 sequence is CSARDSGRPYEQYF. The CDR3 nucleotides read TGCAGTGCTAGAGATAGCGGGAGGCCCTACGAGCAGTACTTC. V usage is TRBV20-1 and J usage is TRBJ2-7; 10 nucleotides line up with TRBD2. V was pared by 0 bases and J by 2 bases, with 1 base of the junction left unmatched. Germline CDR1 DFQATT, CDR2 SNEGSKA (reference sequence). The CDR3 spans 14 residues.